A single sample gave rise to the 23 T cell receptor beta chains below, sequenced in a study of blood T cell repertoires in COVID-19. Libraries were prepared by immunoSEQ multiplex PCR; TCRdb keeps only in-frame clonotypes and omits some of them. The data contain about 78,000 clones, roughly 86% of them seen just once; the ten biggest clones take up less than 5%. Sequenced: peripheral blood. These receptor sequences come from a man in his forties or fifties with active or convalescent COVID-19.

The chain carries TRBV10-3 and TRBJ1-3; D is uncertain. There are 15 residues in the CDR3. The V gene lost 0 bases and the J gene lost 2 bases, with 8 bases spanning the gap. The germline gives CDR1 ENHRY, CDR2 SYGVKD. The CDR3: CAISESPGTGNTIYF. CDR3 sequence (DNA): TGTGCCATCAGTGAGTCGCCGGGGACTGGAAACACCATATATTTT.

The CDR3 coding sequence is TGTGCCAGCAGCTTAGGAGCGGGGGGCGGTCCCGGGGAGCTGTTTTTT. Translated, it gives CASSLGAGGGPGELFF. V usage is TRBV5-4 and J usage is TRBJ2-2; 9 nucleotides align to TRBD2. V shed 2 bases, J shed 6 bases, and the junction held 8 bases outside the gene matches. The germline gives CDR1 SGHNT, CDR2 YYREEE (reference sequence). The CDR3 totals 16 residues.

This chain joins TRBV20-1 and TRBJ2-5; a possible D gene is TRBD1 (6 bases). Between the trimmed V and J ends, which lost 3 bases and 1 base, there was a span of 12 bases. The CDR3 extends over 14 amino acids. Looked up from germline, CDR1 is DFQATT and CDR2 is SNEGSKA (reference sequence). The CDR3 loop is CSASQGGRQETQYF. CDR3 nucleotides: TGCAGTGCTAGTCAAGGGGGTCGCCAAGAGACCCAGTACTTC.

This chain links TRBV6-5 with TRBJ2-7, with 10 bases lining up with TRBD1. The CDR3 has 14 residues. The germline CDR1 and CDR2 sequences are MNHEY and SVGAGI. Losses at the gene ends were 6 bases for V and 5 bases for J; bases not matched to a gene: 7. Written as DNA, the CDR3 is TGTGCCAGCAGGAGGGGACAGGGGACCGACGAGCAGTACTTC. This gives the protein CASRRGQGTDEQYF.

The genes are TRBV7-9 and TRBJ2-3; D is possibly TRBD2 (5 bases). The ends were cut back, 1 base at V and 0 bases at J, with 11 bases in the middle. Germline V CDR1 and CDR2: SEHNR, FQNEAQ (reference sequence). CDR3 length: 16 amino acids. CDR3 loop: CASSLGGLLSTDTQYF. In DNA, the CDR3 is TGTGCCAGCAGCTTAGGAGGGCTACTGAGCACAGATACGCAGTATTTT.

The sample holds one count of this clone. CDR3 DNA sequence: TGTGCCAGCAGTTCTGGACAGGATAAACCAGATACGCAGTATTTT. This translates into CASSSGQDKPDTQYF. This chain links TRBV6-5 with TRBJ2-3; 7 bases are a match to TRBD1. The CDR3 has 15 amino acids. The germline V gene has CDR1 MNHEY and CDR2 SVGAGI. The V segment lost 4 bases and the J segment 4 bases; nucleotides outside the gene matches: 8.

The CDR3 sequence is CASRGLAGGRTQYF. The CDR3 DNA follows: TGTGCCAGCAGGGGACTAGCGGGGGGGCGGACCCAGTACTTC. The V gene is TRBV28, the J gene TRBJ2-5; 16 bases align to TRBD2. V was clipped by 6 bases and J by 7 bases; unmatched bases: 2. Germline assignment: CDR1 MDHEN and CDR2 SYDVKM. CDR3 length equals 14 residues.

This chain joins TRBV6-6 and TRBJ2-2, with 7 nucleotides matching TRBD1. J lost 1 base, V lost 6 bases, and 5 bases had no gene match. CDR1 is MNHNY, CDR2 SVGAGI, per germline (reference sequence). The CDR3 contains 15 residues. In DNA, the CDR3 is TGTGCCAGCAGCGGGACAGCCGTGAACACCGGGGAGCTGTTTTTT. Translating gives CASSGTAVNTGELFF.

The V call is TRBV9, the J call TRBJ2-3; 10 nucleotides align to TRBD2. The CDR3 has 19 amino acids. Unmatched junction bases numbered 14, after V lost 4 bases and J lost 0 bases. Looked up from germline, CDR1 is SGDLS and CDR2 is YYNGEE. CDR3 region: CASSPSTRTSGPSTDTQYF. CDR3 in DNA: TGTGCCAGCAGCCCGTCAACGAGGACTAGCGGCCCGAGCACAGATACGCAGTATTTT.

V is TRBV30 and J is TRBJ2-6; possibly TRBD2 for D (6 bases). Germline lookup yields CDR1 GTSNPN and CDR2 SVGIG (reference sequence). With 0 bases removed from V and 0 bases from J, the gap between germline ends came to 15 bases. There are 18 residues in the CDR3. CDR3 nucleotides: TGTGCCTGGAGTGTACCCACAGGAGGGGTCTCTGGGGCCAACGTCCTGACTTTC. Amino acids: CAWSVPTGGVSGANVLTF.

The V and J genes are TRBV27 and TRBJ1-5, with 8 bases fitting TRBD1. There are 14 residues in the CDR3. Germline-derived CDR1 and CDR2 are MNHEY and SMNVEV (reference sequence). V was pared by 5 bases and J by 1 base, with 1 base of the junction left unmatched. CDR3 sequence reads: CASSRQGSNQPQHF. Here the CDR3 DNA reads TGTGCCAGCAGTCGACAGGGGAGCAATCAGCCCCAGCATTTT.

CDR3: CARSNRTGDCDTEAFF. Written as DNA, the CDR3 is TGTGCCAGAAGCAACCGGACAGGGGATTGTGACACTGAAGCTTTCTTT. This chain joins TRBV5-3 and TRBJ1-1; 9 bases match TRBD1. TRBV5-3 is given ORF status, its function remaining uncertain. This CDR3 contains 16 residues. V lost 4 bases to trimming and J lost 3 bases; unmatched junction nucleotides: 10.

The chain has TRBV4-2 and TRBJ1-4, with TRBD1 matching 12 bases. The junction had 14 bases not matched to a gene; V was cut back by 4 bases and J by 2 bases. Germline assignment: CDR1 LGHNA and CDR2 YNFKEQ. The CDR3 has 20 residues. DNA for the CDR3: TGTGCCAGCAGCCCAACACCCGGGACAGGGGGCGAGGTCACTAATGAAAAACTGTTTTTT. Its translation: CASSPTPGTGGEVTNEKLFF.

J is TRBJ2-3 and V is TRBV19, with D possibly TRBD2 on 5 matching bases. CDR3 length equals 15 residues. Per germline, CDR1 LNHDA and CDR2 SQIVND (reference sequence). The V end was cut by 10 bases, the J end by 0 bases, with 17 bases between. In DNA form, the CDR3 reads TGTGCCACCACGGACTTTCCGACTAGCACAGATACGCAGTATTTT. It yields the protein CATTDFPTSTDTQYF.

In its sample, this clone was seen once. The chain links TRBV29-1 to TRBJ1-2; possible D gene TRBD1, 5 bases. Per the germline V gene, CDR1 is SQVTM and CDR2 is ANQGSEA. V dropped 3 bases and J dropped 4 bases, with 12 bases sitting between them. The CDR3 consists of 13 residues. The CDR3 DNA reads as TGCAGCGTTGAGGGCAGGGAAAGCTATGGCTACACCTTC. Amino acid sequence: CSVEGRESYGYTF.

The gene calls are TRBV4-3 and TRBJ2-7; D ambiguous. V shed 0 bases and J shed 6 bases, with 9 bases lying between them. The CDR3 sequence is 13 residues long. In germline, CDR1 is LGHNA, CDR2 YSLEER. This CDR3 reads CASSQDRGTEQYF. For the CDR3, the DNA is TGCGCCAGCAGCCAAGATCGCGGTACCGAGCAGTACTTC.

The chain is built from TRBV27 and TRBJ1-5; D remains ambiguous. The CDR3 is 12 residues long. Germline CDR1 reads MNHEY; CDR2 reads SMNVEV (reference sequence). Trimming took off 1 base at V and 6 bases at J, with 4 bases between the two ends. The CDR3 is CASSLFGQPQHF. The DNA of the CDR3 is TGTGCCAGCAGTTTATTCGGTCAGCCCCAGCATTTT.

The chain couples TRBV28 to TRBJ2-1, with a tentative D call TRBD1 (5 bases). Per the germline V gene, CDR1 is MDHEN and CDR2 is SYDVKM. The CDR3 runs 13 residues. V shed 1 base and J shed 5 bases, with 6 bases lying between them. CDR3 sequence (DNA): TGTGCCAGCAGTTTATTACAGGACAATGAGCAGTTCTTC. Its translation: CASSLLQDNEQFF.

The chain combines TRBV19 with TRBJ2-3; 9 bases are shared with TRBD2. V trimming: 7 bases; J trimming: 1 base; junction bases outside the gene matches: 3. Germline-derived CDR1 and CDR2 are LNHDA and SQIVND (reference sequence). This CDR3 is 14 amino acids long. CDR3 coding DNA: TGTGCCAGTAAGCAGCGGGGGGGCACAGATACGCAGTATTTT. This gives the protein CASKQRGGTDTQYF.

The chain combines TRBV27 with TRBJ1-2; D call uncertain. The CDR3 extends over 13 amino acids. V was trimmed by 5 bases and J by 6 bases, leaving 13 bases between them. CDR1 MNHEY and CDR2 SMNVEV come from the germline V gene (reference sequence). The CDR3 DNA sequence: TGTGCCAGCAGTACGCCTTTGGGAGATGGCTACACCTTC. Translated: CASSTPLGDGYTF.

The chain employs TRBV5-5 and TRBJ1-5, with TRBD1 matching over 9 bases. The CDR3 covers 15 residues. Trimming took 4 bases from V and 3 from J; bases not matched to a gene: 5. Per the germline V gene, CDR1 is SGHKS and CDR2 is YYEKEE (reference sequence). Here the CDR3 reads CASSPWDRDNQPQHF. DNA of the CDR3: TGTGCCAGCAGCCCTTGGGACAGGGACAATCAGCCCCAGCATTTT. The full variable domain, rest sourced from reference TRBV5-5 and TRBJ1-5, is DAGVTQSPTHLIKTRGQQVTLRCSPISGHKSVSWYQQVLGQGPQFIFQYYEKEERGRGNFPDRFSARQFPNYSSELNVNALLLGDSALYLCASSPWDRDNQPQHFGDGTRLSIL.

The chain employs TRBV5-8 and TRBJ1-5; D perhaps matches TRBD1 (6 bases). Germline V lookup: CDR1 SGHTS, CDR2 YDEGEE. Trimming pared 5 bases from V and 3 bases from J, leaving 15 bases between. The CDR3 loop spans 15 amino acids. CDR3 in amino acids: CASSYGGGFNQPQHF. CDR3 in DNA: TGTGCCAGCAGTTACGGGGGGGGCTTCAATCAGCCCCAGCATTTT.

The chain combines TRBV27 with TRBJ2-7, with 9 bases that match TRBD2. Per the germline V gene, CDR1 is MNHEY and CDR2 is SMNVEV (reference sequence). V trimming: 6 bases; J trimming: 3 bases; junction bases outside the gene matches: 9. The CDR3 length is 15 residues. The CDR3 nucleotides are TGTGCCAGCAGGATTTCTAGTAGCGGGAGCTACGAGCAGTACTTC. Its protein product is CASRISSSGSYEQYF.